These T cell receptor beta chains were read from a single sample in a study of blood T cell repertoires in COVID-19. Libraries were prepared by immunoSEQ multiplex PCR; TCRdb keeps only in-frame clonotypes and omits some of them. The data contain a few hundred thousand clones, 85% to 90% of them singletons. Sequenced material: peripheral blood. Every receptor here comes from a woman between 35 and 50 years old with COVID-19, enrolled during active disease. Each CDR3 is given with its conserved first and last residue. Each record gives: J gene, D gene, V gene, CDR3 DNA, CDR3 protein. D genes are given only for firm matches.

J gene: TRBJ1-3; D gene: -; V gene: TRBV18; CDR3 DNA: TGTGCCAGCTCACCACAACCGGGGTCCTCTGGAAACACCATATATTTT; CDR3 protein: CASSPQPGSSGNTIYF
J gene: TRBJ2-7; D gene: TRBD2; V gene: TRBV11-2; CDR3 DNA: TGTGCCAGCAGCCCTAGCGGGAGGGTATACGAGCAGTACTTC; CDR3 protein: CASSPSGRVYEQYF
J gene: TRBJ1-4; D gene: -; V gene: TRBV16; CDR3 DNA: TGTGCCAGCAGCCAATGGAGAAATGAAAAACTGTTTTTT; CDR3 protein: CASSQWRNEKLFF
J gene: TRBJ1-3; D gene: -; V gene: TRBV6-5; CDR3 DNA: TGTGCCAGCAGTTACAGCGACTCTGGAAACACCATATATTTT; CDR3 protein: CASSYSDSGNTIYF
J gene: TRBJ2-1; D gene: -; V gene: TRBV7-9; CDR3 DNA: TGTGCCAGCAGCCTCAGCTCCTACAATGAGCAGTTCTTC; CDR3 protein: CASSLSSYNEQFF
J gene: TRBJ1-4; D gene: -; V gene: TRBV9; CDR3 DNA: TGTGCCAGCAGCGGCCCGACAGGACCTAATGAAAAACTGTTTTTT; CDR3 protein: CASSGPTGPNEKLFF
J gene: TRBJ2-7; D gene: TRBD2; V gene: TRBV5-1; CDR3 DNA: TGCGCCAGCAGCTTGGCTAGCGGGGGGATGACCTACGAGCAGTACTTC; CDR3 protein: CASSLASGGMTYEQYF
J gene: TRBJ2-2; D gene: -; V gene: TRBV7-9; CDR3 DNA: TGTGCCAGCAGCTCGCAGTACACCGGGGAGCTGTTTTTT; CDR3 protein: CASSSQYTGELFF
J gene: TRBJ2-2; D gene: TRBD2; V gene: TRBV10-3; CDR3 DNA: TGTGCCATCAGTGAATTAGCGGGAGGTACCGGGGAGCTGTTTTTT; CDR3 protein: CAISELAGGTGELFF
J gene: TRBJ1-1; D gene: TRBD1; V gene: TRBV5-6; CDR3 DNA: TGTGCCAGCAGCTTGGGACGTGGGACAGGGAACACTGAAGCTTTCTTT; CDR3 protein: CASSLGRGTGNTEAFF
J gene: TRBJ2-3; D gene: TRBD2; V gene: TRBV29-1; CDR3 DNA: TGCAGCGCGCGGACTAGCGGGAGCCACACAGATACGCAGTATTTT; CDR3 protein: CSARTSGSHTDTQYF
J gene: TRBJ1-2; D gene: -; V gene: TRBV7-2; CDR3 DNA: TGTGCCAGCACCTTAAGTATGGGGGGAAACTATGGCTACACCTTC; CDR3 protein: CASTLSMGGNYGYTF
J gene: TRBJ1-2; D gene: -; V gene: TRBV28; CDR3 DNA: TGTGCCAGCAGTTCTCCTGGGACGGGACCGGGACAATATGGCTACACCTTC; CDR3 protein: CASSSPGTGPGQYGYTF
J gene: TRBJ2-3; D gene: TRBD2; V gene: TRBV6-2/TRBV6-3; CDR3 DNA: TGTGCCAGCAGTTGGGGACTAGCGGGAGGCACAGATACGCAGTATTTT; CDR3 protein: CASSWGLAGGTDTQYF
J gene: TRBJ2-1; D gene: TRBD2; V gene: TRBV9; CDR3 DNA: TGTGCCAGCAGCGTCACTAGCGGGAGGGCCGTCTATGAGCAGTTCTTC; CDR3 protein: CASSVTSGRAVYEQFF
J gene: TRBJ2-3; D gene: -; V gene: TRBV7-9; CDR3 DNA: TGTGCCAGCAGCTTAAATCTACCGACAGATACGCAGTATTTT; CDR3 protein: CASSLNLPTDTQYF
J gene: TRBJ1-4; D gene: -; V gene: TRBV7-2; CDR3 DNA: TGTGCCAGCAGCTTGGGGAGGAGGGTCGCAACTAATGAAAAACTGTTTTTT; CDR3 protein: CASSLGRRVATNEKLFF
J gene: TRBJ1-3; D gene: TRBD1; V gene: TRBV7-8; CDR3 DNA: TGTGCCAGCAGCTTCAGACAGGGGACCAATTCAGGCGGAAACACCATATATTTT; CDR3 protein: CASSFRQGTNSGGNTIYF
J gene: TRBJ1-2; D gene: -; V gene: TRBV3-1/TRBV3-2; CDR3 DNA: TGTGCCAGCAGCCAAGGATCAGGGTCCTATGGCTACACCTTC; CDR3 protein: CASSQGSGSYGYTF